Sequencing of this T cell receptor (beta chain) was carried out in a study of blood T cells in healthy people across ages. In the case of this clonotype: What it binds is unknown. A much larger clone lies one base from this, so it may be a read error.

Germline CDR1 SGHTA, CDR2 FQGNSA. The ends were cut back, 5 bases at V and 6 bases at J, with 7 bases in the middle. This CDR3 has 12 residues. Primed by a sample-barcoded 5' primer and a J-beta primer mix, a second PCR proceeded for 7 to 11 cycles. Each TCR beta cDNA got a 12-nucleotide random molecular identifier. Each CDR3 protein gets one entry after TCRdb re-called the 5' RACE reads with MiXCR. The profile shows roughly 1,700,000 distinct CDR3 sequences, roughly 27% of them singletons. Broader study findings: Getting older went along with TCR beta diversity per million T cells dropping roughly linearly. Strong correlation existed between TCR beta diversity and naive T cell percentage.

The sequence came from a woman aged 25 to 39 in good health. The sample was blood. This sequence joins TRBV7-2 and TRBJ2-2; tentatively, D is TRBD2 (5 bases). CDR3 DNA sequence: TGTGCCAGCAGCCCAGCGGCCGGGGAGCTGTTTTTT. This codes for CASSPAAGELFF.